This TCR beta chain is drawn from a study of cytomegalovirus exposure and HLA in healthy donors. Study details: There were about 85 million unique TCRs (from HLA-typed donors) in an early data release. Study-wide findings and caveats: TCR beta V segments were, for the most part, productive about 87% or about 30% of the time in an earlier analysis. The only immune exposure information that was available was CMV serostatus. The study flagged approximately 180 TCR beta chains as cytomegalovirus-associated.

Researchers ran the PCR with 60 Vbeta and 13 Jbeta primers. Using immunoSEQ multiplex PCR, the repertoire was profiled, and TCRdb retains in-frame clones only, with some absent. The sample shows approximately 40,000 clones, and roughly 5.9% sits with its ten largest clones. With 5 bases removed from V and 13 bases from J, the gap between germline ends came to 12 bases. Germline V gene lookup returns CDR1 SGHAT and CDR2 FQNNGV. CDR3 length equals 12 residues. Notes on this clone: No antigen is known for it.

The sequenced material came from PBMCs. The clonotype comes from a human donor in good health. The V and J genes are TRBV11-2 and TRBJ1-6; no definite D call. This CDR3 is CASSTVMSPLHF. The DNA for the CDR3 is TGTGCCAGCAGCACGGTTATGTCTCCCCTCCACTTT. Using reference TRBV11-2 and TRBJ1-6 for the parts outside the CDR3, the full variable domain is EAGVAQSPRYKIIEKRQSVAFWCNPISGHATLYWYQQILGQGPKLLIQFQNNGVVDDSQLPKDRFSAERLKGVDSTLKIQPAKLEDSAVYLCASSTVMSPLHFGNGTRLTVT.